This T cell receptor (beta chain) is from a study of cytotoxic CD8 clonotypes in ibrutinib-treated CLL. Assay: immunoSEQ multiplex PCR; the TCRdb copy retains only in-frame clones and omits some. The sample includes about 16,000 clones, approximately 67% of them seen just once. Germline CDR1 and CDR2: SGHNT and YENEEA. V shed 3 bases and J 5 bases; nucleotides not matched to a gene: 11. This CDR3 has 16 residues. This clone was recorded once. This TCR came from a human donor with chronic lymphocytic leukemia. This chain joins TRBV11-3 and TRBJ2-5; 8 bases line up with TRBD2. Here the sequenced sample was PBMCs, taken before ibrutinib treatment. The CDR3 loop is CASSLGAGRGAETQYF. CDR3 DNA sequence: TGTGCCAGCAGCTTGGGGGCGGGGCGGGGGGCTGAGACCCAGTACTTC.